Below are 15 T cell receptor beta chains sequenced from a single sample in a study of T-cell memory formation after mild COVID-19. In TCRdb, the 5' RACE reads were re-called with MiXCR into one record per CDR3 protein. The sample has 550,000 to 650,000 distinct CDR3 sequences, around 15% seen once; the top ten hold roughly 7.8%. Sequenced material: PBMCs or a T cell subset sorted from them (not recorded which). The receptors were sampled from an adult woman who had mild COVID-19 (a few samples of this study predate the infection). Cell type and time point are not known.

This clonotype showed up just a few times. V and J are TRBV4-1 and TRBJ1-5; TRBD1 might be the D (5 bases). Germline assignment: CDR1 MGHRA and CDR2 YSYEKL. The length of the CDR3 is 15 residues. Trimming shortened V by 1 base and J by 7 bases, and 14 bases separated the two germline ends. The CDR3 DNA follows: TGCGCCAGCAGCCAAGGTCAGGGTGGGGGACAGCCCCAGCATTTT. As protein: CASSQGQGGGQPQHF.

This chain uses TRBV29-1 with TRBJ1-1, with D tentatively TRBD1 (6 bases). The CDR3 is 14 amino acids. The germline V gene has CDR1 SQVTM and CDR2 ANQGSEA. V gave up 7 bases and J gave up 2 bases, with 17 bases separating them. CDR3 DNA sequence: TGCAGCGCTCAAATGGGGGGCAAAAACACTGAAGCTTTCTTT. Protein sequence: CSAQMGGKNTEAFF.

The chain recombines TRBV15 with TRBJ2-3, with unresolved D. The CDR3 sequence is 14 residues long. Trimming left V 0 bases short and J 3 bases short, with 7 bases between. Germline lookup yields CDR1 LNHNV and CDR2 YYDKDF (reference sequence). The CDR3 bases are TGTGCCACCAGCAGAGATGATTGGACAGATACGCAGTATTTT. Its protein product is CATSRDDWTDTQYF.

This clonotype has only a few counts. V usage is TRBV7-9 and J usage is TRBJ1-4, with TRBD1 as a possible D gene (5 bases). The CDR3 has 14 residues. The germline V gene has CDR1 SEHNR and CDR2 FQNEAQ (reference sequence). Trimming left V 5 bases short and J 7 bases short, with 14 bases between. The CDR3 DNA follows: TGTGCCAGCAGCCCGGCGGGGCTGGGTGAAAAACTGTTTTTT. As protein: CASSPAGLGEKLFF.

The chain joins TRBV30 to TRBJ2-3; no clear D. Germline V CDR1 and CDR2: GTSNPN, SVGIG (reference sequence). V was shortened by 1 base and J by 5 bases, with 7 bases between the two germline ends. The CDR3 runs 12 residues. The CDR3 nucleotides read TGTGCCTGGAGTGCTTTGGGAGATACGCAGTATTTT. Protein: CAWSALGDTQYF.

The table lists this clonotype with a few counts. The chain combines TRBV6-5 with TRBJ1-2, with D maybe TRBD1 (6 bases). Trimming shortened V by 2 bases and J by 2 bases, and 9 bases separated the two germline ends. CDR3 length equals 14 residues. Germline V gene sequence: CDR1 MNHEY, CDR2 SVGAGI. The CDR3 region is CASSYKGGNYGYTF. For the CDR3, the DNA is TGTGCCAGCAGTTACAAAGGGGGAAACTATGGCTACACCTTC.

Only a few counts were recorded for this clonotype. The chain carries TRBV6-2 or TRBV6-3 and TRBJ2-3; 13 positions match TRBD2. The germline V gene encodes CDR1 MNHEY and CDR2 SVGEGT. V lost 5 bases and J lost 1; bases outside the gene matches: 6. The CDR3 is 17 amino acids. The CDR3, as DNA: TGTGCCAGCAGTCGACTAGCGGGAGGAGTTCGCACAGATACGCAGTATTTT. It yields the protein CASSRLAGGVRTDTQYF.

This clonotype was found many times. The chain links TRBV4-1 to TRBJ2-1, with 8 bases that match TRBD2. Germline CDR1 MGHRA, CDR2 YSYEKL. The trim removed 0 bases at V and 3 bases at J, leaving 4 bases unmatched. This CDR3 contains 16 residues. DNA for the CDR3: TGCGCCAGCAGCCAAGAAACGGGACTAGACTACAATGAGCAGTTCTTC. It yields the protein CASSQETGLDYNEQFF.

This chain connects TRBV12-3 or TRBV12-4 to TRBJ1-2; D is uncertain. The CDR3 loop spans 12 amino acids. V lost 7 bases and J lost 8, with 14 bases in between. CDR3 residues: CASTMGTDGYTF. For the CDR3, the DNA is TGTGCCAGCACTATGGGCACAGACGGCTACACCTTC.

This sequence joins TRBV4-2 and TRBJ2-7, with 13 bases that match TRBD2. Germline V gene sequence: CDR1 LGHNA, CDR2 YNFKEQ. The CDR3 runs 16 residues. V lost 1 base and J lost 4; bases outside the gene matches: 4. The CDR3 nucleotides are TGTGCCAGCAGCCAAGGGGGACTAGCGGGGATATACGAGCAGTACTTC. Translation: CASSQGGLAGIYEQYF.

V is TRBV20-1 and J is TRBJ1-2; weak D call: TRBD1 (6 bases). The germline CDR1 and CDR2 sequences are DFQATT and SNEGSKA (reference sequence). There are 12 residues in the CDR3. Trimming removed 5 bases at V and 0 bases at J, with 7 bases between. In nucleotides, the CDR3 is TGCAGTGCTCAGGGGACTAACTATGGCTACACCTTC. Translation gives CSAQGTNYGYTF.

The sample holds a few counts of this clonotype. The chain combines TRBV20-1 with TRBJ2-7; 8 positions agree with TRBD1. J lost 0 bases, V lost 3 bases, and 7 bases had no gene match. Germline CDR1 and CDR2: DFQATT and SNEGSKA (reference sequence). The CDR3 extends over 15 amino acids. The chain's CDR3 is CSARNRDRSSYEQYF. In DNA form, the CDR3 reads TGCAGTGCTAGGAATAGGGACAGGAGCTCCTACGAGCAGTACTTC.

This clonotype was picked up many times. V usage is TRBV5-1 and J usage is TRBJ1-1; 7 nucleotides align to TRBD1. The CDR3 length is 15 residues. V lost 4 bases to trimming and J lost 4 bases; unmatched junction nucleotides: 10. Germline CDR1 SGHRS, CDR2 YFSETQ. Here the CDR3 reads CASSTDGQVGTEAFF. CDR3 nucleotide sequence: TGCGCCAGCAGCACCGACGGACAGGTTGGCACTGAAGCTTTCTTT.

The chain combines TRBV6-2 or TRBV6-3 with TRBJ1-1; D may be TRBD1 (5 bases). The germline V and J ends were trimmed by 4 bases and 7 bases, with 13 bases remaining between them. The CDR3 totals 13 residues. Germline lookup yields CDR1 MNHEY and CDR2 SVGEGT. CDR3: CASSLGRGNEAFF. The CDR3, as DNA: TGTGCCAGCAGTTTAGGTCGGGGGAATGAAGCTTTCTTT.

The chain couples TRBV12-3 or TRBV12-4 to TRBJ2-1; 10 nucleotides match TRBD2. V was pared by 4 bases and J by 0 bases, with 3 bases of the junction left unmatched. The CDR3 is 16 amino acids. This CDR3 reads CASSWQRGGSYNEQFF. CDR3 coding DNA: TGTGCCAGCAGTTGGCAGCGGGGGGGCTCCTACAATGAGCAGTTCTTC.